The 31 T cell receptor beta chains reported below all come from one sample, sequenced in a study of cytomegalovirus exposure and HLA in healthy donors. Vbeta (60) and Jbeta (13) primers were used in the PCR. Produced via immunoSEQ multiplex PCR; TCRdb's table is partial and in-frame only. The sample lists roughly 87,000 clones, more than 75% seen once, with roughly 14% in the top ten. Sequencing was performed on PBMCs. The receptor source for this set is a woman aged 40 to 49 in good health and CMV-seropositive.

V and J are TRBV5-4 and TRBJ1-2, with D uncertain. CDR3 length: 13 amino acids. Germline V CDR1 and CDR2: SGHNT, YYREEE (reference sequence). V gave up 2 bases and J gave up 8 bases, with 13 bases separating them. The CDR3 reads CASSFEGAGGYTF. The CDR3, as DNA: TGTGCCAGCAGCTTTGAGGGAGCGGGCGGCTACACCTTC.

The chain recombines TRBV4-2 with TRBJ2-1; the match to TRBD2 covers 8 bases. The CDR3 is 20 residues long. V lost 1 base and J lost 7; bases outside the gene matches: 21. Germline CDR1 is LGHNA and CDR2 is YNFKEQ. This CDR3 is CASSQVKGSSGFSGRNEQFF. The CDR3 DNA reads TGTGCCAGCAGCCAAGTTAAGGGGTCTAGCGGGTTCTCCGGTCGAAATGAGCAGTTCTTC.

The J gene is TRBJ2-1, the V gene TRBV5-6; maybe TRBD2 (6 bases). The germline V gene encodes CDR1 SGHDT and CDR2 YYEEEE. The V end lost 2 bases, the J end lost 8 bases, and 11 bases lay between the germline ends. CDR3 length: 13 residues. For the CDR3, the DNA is TGTGCCAGCAGCTTTATGGCTAGCGATGAGCAGTTCTTC. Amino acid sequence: CASSFMASDEQFF.

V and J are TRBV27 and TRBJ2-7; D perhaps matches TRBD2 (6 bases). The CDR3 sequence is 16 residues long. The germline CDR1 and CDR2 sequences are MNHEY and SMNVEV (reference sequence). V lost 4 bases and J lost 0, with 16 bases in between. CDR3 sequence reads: CASSYTGTGLSYEQYF. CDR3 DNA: TGTGCCAGCAGTTATACCGGGACTGGGCTCTCCTACGAGCAGTACTTC.

CDR3 in amino acids: CASSFSPGRDRELFF. In DNA form, the CDR3 reads TGTGCCAGCAGCTTTTCTCCAGGGCGCGACCGGGAGCTGTTTTTT. This rearrangement joins TRBV11-2 to TRBJ2-2; D is perhaps TRBD1 (5 bases). Germline CDR1 and CDR2: SGHAT and FQNNGV. V gave up 3 bases and J gave up 9 bases, with 17 bases separating them. The CDR3 length is 15 residues. The full variable domain, completed using reference TRBV11-2 and TRBJ2-2, is EAGVAQSPRYKIIEKRQSVAFWCNPISGHATLYWYQQILGQGPKLLIQFQNNGVVDDSQLPKDRFSAERLKGVDSTLKIQPAKLEDSAVYLCASSFSPGRDRELFFGEGSRLTVL.

Here the CDR3 reads CASSYRWDSGYTF. The DNA for the CDR3 is TGTGCCAGCAGTTATAGGTGGGACTCCGGCTACACCTTC. The genes are TRBV6-5 and TRBJ1-2, with D perhaps TRBD1 (5 bases). Between the trimmed V and J ends, which lost 3 bases and 8 bases, there was a span of 13 bases. This CDR3 region has 13 residues. CDR1 is MNHEY, CDR2 SVGAGI, per germline.

The CDR3, as DNA: TGCAGCGTGCGCCCGGGGTGGCAAGAGACCCAGTACTTC. Translated, it gives CSVRPGWQETQYF. This chain connects TRBV29-1 to TRBJ2-5, with D possibly matching TRBD2 (5 bases). CDR1 SQVTM and CDR2 ANQGSEA come from the germline V gene. Deletions cut 6 bases from V and 2 bases from J, with 13 bases between. This CDR3 contains 13 residues. The variable domain in full, completed from reference TRBV29-1 and TRBJ2-5, reads SAVISQKPSRDICQRGTSLTIQCQVDSQVTMMFWYRQQPGQSLTLIATANQGSEATYESGFVIDKFPISRPNLTFSTLTVSNMSPEDSSIYLCSVRPGWQETQYFGPGTRLLVL.

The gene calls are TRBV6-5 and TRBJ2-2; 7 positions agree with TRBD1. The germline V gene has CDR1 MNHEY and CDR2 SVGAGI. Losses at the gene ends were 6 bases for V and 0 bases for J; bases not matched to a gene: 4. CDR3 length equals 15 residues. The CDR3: CASSPDRANTGELFF. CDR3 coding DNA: TGTGCCAGCAGCCCCGACAGGGCGAACACCGGGGAGCTGTTTTTT.

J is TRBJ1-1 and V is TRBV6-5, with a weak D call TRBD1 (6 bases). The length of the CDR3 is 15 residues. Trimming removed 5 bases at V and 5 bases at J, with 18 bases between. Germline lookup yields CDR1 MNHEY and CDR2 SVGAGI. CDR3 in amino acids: CASSPHRVLMTEAFF. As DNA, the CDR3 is TGTGCCAGCAGTCCCCACAGGGTACTTATGACTGAAGCTTTCTTT.

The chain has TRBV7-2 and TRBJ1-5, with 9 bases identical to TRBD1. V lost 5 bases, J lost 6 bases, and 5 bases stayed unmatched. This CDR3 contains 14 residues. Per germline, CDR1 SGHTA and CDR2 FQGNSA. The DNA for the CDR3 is TGTGCCAGCAGCGGGGGACAGGGACGTCAGCCCCAGCATTTT. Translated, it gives CASSGGQGRQPQHF.

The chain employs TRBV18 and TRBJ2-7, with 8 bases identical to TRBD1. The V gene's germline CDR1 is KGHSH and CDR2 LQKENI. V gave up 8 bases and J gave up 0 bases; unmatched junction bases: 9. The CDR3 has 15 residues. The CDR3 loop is CASLSGQGSSYEQYF. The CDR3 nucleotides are TGTGCCAGCCTATCCGGACAGGGATCCTCCTACGAGCAGTACTTC.

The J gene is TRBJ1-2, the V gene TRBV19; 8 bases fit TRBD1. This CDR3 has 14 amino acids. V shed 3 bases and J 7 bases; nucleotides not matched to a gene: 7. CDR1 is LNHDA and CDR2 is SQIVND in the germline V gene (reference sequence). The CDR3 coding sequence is TGTGCCAGTAGTATCCGGGACAGGCTTTCTGGCTACACCTTC. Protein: CASSIRDRLSGYTF.

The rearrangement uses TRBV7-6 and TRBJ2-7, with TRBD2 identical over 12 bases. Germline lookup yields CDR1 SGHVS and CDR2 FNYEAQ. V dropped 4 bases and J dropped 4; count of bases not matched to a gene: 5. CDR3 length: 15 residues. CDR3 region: CASSSSSGRAYEQYF. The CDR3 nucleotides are TGTGCCAGCAGCTCATCTAGCGGGAGGGCGTACGAGCAGTACTTC.

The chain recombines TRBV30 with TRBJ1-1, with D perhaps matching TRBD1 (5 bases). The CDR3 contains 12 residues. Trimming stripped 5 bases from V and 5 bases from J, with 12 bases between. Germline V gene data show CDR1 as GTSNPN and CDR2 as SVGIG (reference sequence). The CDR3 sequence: CAWGQGGTEAFF. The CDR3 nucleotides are TGTGCCTGGGGTCAGGGTGGAACTGAAGCTTTCTTT.

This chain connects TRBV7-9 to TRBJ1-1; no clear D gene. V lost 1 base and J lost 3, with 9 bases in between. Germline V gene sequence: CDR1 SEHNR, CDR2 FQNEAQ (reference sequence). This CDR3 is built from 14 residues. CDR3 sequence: CASSLGADYTEAFF. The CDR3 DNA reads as TGTGCCAGCAGCTTAGGGGCGGACTACACTGAAGCTTTCTTT.

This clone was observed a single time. The CDR3 coding sequence is TGCGCCAGCAGCTCCACGGTACTAGCGGGAGAGACCCAGTACTTC. It is translated as CASSSTVLAGETQYF. The chain employs TRBV5-1 and TRBJ2-5; 9 bases line up with TRBD2. V was pared by 3 bases and J by 4 bases, with 7 bases of the junction left unmatched. The CDR3 sequence is 15 residues long. Germline V gene data show CDR1 as SGHRS and CDR2 as YFSETQ.

CDR3 sequence: CASSPGAANTEAFF. CDR3 DNA: TGTGCCAGCAGCCCAGGGGCGGCGAACACTGAAGCTTTCTTT. The gene calls are TRBV4-2 and TRBJ1-1; possible D gene TRBD1, 6 bases. V lost 4 bases, J lost 1 base, and 10 bases lay in between. Germline CDR1 LGHNA, CDR2 YNFKEQ. CDR3 length equals 14 residues.

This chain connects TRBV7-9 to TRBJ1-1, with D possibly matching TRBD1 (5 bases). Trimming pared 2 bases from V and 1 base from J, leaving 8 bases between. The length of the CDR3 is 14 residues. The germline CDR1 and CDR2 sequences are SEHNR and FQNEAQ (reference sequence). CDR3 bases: TGTGCCAGCAGCTTAAGTCAGGGGAACACTGAAGCTTTCTTT. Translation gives CASSLSQGNTEAFF.

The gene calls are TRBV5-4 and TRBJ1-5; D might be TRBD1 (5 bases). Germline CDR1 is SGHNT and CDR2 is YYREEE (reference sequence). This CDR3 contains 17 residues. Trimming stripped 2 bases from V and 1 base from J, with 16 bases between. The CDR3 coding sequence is TGTGCCAGCAGCTTCGTCCAGGGTCTAATCAGCAATCAGCCCCAGCATTTT. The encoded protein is CASSFVQGLISNQPQHF.

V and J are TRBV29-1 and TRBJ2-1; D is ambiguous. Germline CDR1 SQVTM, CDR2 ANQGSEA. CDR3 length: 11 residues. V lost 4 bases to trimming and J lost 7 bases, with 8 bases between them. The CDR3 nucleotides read TGCAGCGTTGTTTCCGGGAATGAGCAGTTCTTC. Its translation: CSVVSGNEQFF.

CDR3 nucleotides: TGTGCCAGCAGCTTGGCGGGGCCAGGGGACTATGGCTACACCTTC. Translated: CASSLAGPGDYGYTF. The chain has TRBV5-6 and TRBJ1-2, with a possible D match to TRBD1 (6 bases). Deletions cut 0 bases from V and 3 bases from J, with 12 bases between. The CDR3 contains 15 residues. Germline V gives CDR1 SGHDT, CDR2 YYEEEE.

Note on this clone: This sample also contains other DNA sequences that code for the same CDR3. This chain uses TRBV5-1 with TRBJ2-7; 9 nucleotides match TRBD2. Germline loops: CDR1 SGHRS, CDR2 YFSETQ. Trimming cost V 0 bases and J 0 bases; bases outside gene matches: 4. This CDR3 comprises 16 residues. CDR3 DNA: TGCGCCAGCAGCTTGGCCGCTAGCGGGGACTCCTACGAGCAGTACTTC. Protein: CASSLAASGDSYEQYF.

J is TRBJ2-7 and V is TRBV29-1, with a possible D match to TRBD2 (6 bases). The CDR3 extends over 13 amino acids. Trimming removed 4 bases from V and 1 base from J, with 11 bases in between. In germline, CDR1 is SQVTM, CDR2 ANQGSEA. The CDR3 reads CSVVGGLSYEQYF. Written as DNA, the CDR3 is TGCAGCGTTGTCGGGGGTTTGTCCTACGAGCAGTACTTC.

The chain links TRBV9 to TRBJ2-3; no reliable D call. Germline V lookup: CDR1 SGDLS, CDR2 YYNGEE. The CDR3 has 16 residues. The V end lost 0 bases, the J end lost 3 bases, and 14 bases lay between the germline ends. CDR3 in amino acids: CASSVEKLDPTDTQYF. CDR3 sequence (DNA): TGTGCCAGCAGCGTAGAAAAGCTAGACCCTACAGATACGCAGTATTTT.

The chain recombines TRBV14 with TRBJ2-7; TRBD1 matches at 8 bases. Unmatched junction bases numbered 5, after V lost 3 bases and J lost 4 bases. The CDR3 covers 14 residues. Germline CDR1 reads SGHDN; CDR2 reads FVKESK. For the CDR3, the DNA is TGTGCCAGCAGCCACGGGACAGGTGGTTACGAGCAGTACTTC. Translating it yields CASSHGTGGYEQYF.

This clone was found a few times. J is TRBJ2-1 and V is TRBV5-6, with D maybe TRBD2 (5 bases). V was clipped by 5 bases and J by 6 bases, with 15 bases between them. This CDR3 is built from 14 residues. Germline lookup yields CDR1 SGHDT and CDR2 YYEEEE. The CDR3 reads CASRWAGDSNEQFF. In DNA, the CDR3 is TGTGCCAGCAGGTGGGCGGGTGATAGCAATGAGCAGTTCTTC. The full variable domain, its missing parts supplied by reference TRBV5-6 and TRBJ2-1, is DAGVTQSPTHLIKTRGQQVTLRCSPKSGHDTVSWYQQALGQGPQFIFQYYEEEERQRGNFPDRFSGHQFPNYSSELNVNALLLGDSALYLCASRWAGDSNEQFFGPGTRLTVL.

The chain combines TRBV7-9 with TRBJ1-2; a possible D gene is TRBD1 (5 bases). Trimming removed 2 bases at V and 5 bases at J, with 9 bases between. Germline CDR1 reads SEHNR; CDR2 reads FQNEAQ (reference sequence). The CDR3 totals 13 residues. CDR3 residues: CASSLSSGYGYTF. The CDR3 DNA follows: TGTGCCAGCAGCTTATCGTCAGGGTATGGCTACACCTTC.

CDR3 in amino acids: CAGVIGAFTYNEQFF. CDR3 nucleotides: TGTGCAGGGGTTATTGGGGCCTTTACCTACAATGAGCAGTTCTTC. This chain joins TRBV2 and TRBJ2-1; maybe TRBD1 (5 bases). This CDR3 is built from 15 residues. Germline V lookup: CDR1 SNHLY, CDR2 FYNNEI.

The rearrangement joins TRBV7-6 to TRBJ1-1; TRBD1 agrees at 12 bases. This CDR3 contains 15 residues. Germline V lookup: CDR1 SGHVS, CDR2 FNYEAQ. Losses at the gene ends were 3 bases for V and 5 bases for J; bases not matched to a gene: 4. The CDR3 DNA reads TGTGCCAGCAGCTTGGGACAGGGGGCAAGGACTGAAGCTTTCTTT. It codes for CASSLGQGARTEAFF. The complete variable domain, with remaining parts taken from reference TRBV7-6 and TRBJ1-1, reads GAGVSQSPRYKVTKRGQDVALRCDPISGHVSLYWYRQALGQGPEFLTYFNYEAQQDKSGLPNDRFSAERPEGSISTLTIQRTEQRDSAMYRCASSLGQGARTEAFFGQGTRLTVV.

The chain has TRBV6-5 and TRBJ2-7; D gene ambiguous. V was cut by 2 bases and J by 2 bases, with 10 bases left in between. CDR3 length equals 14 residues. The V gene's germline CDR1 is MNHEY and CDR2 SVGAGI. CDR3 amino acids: CASSYEAVTYEQYF. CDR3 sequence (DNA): TGTGCCAGCAGTTACGAGGCGGTGACCTACGAGCAGTACTTC.

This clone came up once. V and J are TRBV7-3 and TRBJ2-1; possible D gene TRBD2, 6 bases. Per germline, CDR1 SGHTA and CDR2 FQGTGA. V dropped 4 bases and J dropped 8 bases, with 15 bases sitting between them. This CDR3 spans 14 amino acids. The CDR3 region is CASSSTSLNDEQFF. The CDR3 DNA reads TGTGCCAGCAGCTCCACTAGCTTAAACGATGAGCAGTTCTTC.